The rows below give T cell receptor beta chains drawn from one sample of a study of T cells in Graves' hyperthyroidism and ophthalmopathy. TCRdb called the multiplex PCR reads again in MiXCR, with one record for every CDR3 protein. The data show approximately 700,000 distinct CDR3 sequences, roughly 17% seen once. The sequenced sample was blood. The origin of the receptors is a man between 18 and 35 years old with Graves' hyperthyroidism. Both conserved end residues are part of each CDR3. The D gene is left open where the match is weak. Size is omitted from some rows. Given values are once, few, many or a class for expanded clones.

size,D,length,V,J,CDR3,DNA
many,.,13,TRBV7-2,TRBJ2-7,CASTWPDSYEQYF,TGTGCCAGCACCTGGCCGGACAGCTACGAGCAGTACTTC
many,TRBD2,19,TRBV28,TRBJ2-1,CASSHERGSLTSQRNEQFF,TGTGCCAGCAGTCACGAGAGGGGAAGCCTGACTAGCCAGAGGAATGAGCAGTTCTTC
many,TRBD1,12,TRBV28,TRBJ1-1,CASEKGAPEAFF,TGTGCCAGCGAAAAGGGGGCCCCTGAAGCTTTCTTT
many,TRBD2,16,TRBV3-1,TRBJ2-7,CASSRLRTSGSYEQYF,TGTGCCAGCAGCCGACTTCGGACTAGCGGGTCCTACGAGCAGTACTTC
few,.,16,TRBV28,TRBJ2-5,CASSKMDGETQETQYF,TGTGCCAGCAGTAAGATGGACGGCGAAACCCAAGAGACCCAGTACTTC
many,.,14,TRBV15,TRBJ2-7,CATSTGRFAYEQYF,TGTGCCACCAGCACCGGGCGGTTTGCCTACGAGCAGTACTTC
.,.,11,TRBV28,TRBJ2-1,CASSLEGLQFF,TGTGCCAGCAGTTTAGAAGGACTGCAGTTCTTC
many,.,12,TRBV2,TRBJ1-5,CASSGPNQPQHF,TGTGCCAGCAGTGGGCCGAATCAGCCCCAGCATTTT
.,TRBD2,16,TRBV28,TRBJ2-7,CASSARTSGTFYEQYF,TGTGCCAGCAGTGCACGAACTAGCGGGACGTTCTACGAGCAGTACTTC
.,.,14,TRBV20-1,TRBJ2-1,CSVGGASSYNEQFF,TGCAGTGTGGGGGGGGCCAGCTCCTACAATGAGCAGTTCTTC
few,.,15,TRBV28,TRBJ2-3,CASSAGRRGTDTQYF,TGTGCCAGCAGTGCGGGGAGGCGGGGCACAGATACGCAGTATTTT
many,TRBD1,14,TRBV12-3/TRBV12-4,TRBJ2-3,CASSAGQGEDTQYF,TGTGCCAGCAGTGCTGGACAGGGTGAAGATACGCAGTATTTT
many,.,17,TRBV12-3/TRBV12-4,TRBJ1-1,CASSFVSGGESHTEAFF,TGTGCCAGCAGTTTTGTCTCCGGGGGAGAGAGTCACACTGAAGCTTTCTTT
many,.,11,TRBV7-9,TRBJ2-7,CASRGTYEQYF,TGTGCCAGCAGGGGGACCTACGAGCAGTACTTC
few,TRBD1,15,TRBV6-1,TRBJ1-2,CASSERDRDSYGYTF,TGTGCCAGCAGTGAGCGAGACAGGGATTCTTATGGCTACACCTTC
.,TRBD2,17,TRBV9,TRBJ2-1,CASSVDPPAGGGNEQFF,TGTGCCAGCAGCGTAGACCCCCCAGCGGGAGGGGGCAATGAGCAGTTCTTC
.,TRBD1,15,TRBV12-3/TRBV12-4,TRBJ2-5,CASSPDRIGGETQYF,TGTGCCAGCAGCCCCGACAGGATAGGGGGCGAGACCCAGTACTTC
many,.,15,TRBV12-3/TRBV12-4,TRBJ2-3,CASSHSGFETDTQYF,TGTGCCAGCAGTCATTCAGGGTTCGAGACAGATACGCAGTATTTT
.,.,17,TRBV5-1,TRBJ1-1,CASSLGDSSPRGTEAFF,TGCGCCAGCAGCCTGGGCGACAGTTCCCCCCGCGGGACTGAAGCTTTCTTT
few,TRBD2,14,TRBV2,TRBJ2-3,CASHWGGRSDTQYF,TGTGCCAGCCATTGGGGCGGGAGGTCAGATACGCAGTATTTT
.,.,15,TRBV2,TRBJ2-2,CASSAGTANTGELFF,TGTGCCAGCAGTGCCGGGACGGCGAACACCGGGGAGCTGTTTTTT
.,.,13,TRBV20-1,TRBJ1-4,CSARGGAGGKLFF,TGCAGTGCTAGAGGGGGCGCTGGGGGAAAACTGTTTTTT
.,.,16,TRBV19,TRBJ1-1,CASSIRAWAPNTEAFF,TGTGCCAGTAGTATAAGAGCGTGGGCCCCGAACACTGAAGCTTTCTTT
many,TRBD2,16,TRBV11-2,TRBJ2-1,CASSFFTQREGDEQFF,TGTGCCAGCAGCTTCTTTACGCAGCGGGAGGGCGATGAGCAGTTCTTC
.,.,12,TRBV29-1,TRBJ2-5,CSVVDQQGTQYF,TGCAGCGTCGTGGACCAGCAAGGGACCCAGTACTTC